A single sample gave rise to the 23 T cell receptor beta chains below, sequenced in a study of T-cell memory formation after mild COVID-19. TCRdb re-derived calls from the 5' RACE reads in MiXCR, one entry per CDR3 protein. The table lists hundreds of thousands of distinct CDR3 sequences, about 24% of them singletons. The sequencing input was PBMCs or a T cell subset sorted from them (not recorded which). The source of these receptors is an adult woman who had mild COVID-19 (a few samples of this study predate the infection). Cell type and time point are not known.

A few counts support this clonotype. The J gene is TRBJ2-7, the V gene TRBV3-1; 11 bases map to TRBD2. V lost 6 bases to trimming and J lost 3 bases; unmatched junction nucleotides: 7. The germline gives CDR1 LGHDT, CDR2 YNNKEL (reference sequence). The CDR3 is 15 residues long. The CDR3 reads CASSSASGGLYEQYF. The CDR3 nucleotides are TGTGCCAGCAGTTCGGCTAGCGGGGGGCTCTACGAGCAGTACTTC.

This clonotype was counted between two and nine times. The chain uses TRBV6-5 and TRBJ1-1; no clear D gene. The germline gives CDR1 MNHEY, CDR2 SVGAGI. The ends were cut back, 0 bases at V and 8 bases at J, with 4 bases in the middle. This CDR3 is built from 11 residues. This CDR3 is CASSYSTEAFF. In DNA, the CDR3 is TGTGCCAGCAGTTACTCCACAGAAGCTTTCTTT.

This clonotype came up a few times. For the CDR3, the DNA is TGCGCCAGCAGCTTGTTGTGGGCGTTTTTCAATGAGCAGTTCTTC. This translates into CASSLLWAFFNEQFF. The chain employs TRBV5-1 and TRBJ2-1, with unresolved D. The V gene lost 1 base and the J gene lost 6 bases, with 14 bases spanning the gap. The length of the CDR3 is 15 residues. Germline CDR1 SGHRS, CDR2 YFSETQ.

The CDR3 nucleotides read TGTGCCAGCAGCTTGGGACGGGAACGCTACAATGAGCAGTTCTTC. Protein: CASSLGRERYNEQFF. The chain recombines TRBV11-1 with TRBJ2-1; D could derive from TRBD1 or TRBD2 (5 bases each). The germline gives CDR1 SGHAT, CDR2 FQDESV (reference sequence). The CDR3 spans 15 residues. V lost 3 bases, J lost 3 bases, and 12 bases lay in between.

The rearrangement joins TRBV12-3 or TRBV12-4 to TRBJ1-5, with TRBD1 as a possible D gene (6 bases). The CDR3 covers 14 residues. The ends were cut back, 6 bases at V and 3 bases at J, with 12 bases in the middle. The CDR3 spells CASRDGGHNQPQHF. Written as DNA, the CDR3 is TGTGCCAGCAGGGACGGGGGCCACAATCAGCCCCAGCATTTT.

This clonotype was counted a few times. The rearrangement uses TRBV29-1 and TRBJ2-3, with D tentatively TRBD2 (6 bases). The V and J ends lost 5 bases and 4 bases respectively, with 13 bases between them. CDR1 and CDR2 from the germline V gene are SQVTM and ANQGSEA. This CDR3 has 13 residues. Written as DNA, the CDR3 is TGCAGCGTTAGGGTAGCGGAGGCAGATACGCAGTATTTT. Translated: CSVRVAEADTQYF.

The genes are TRBV13 and TRBJ2-6; D possibly matches TRBD1 or TRBD2 (6 bases each). Germline V gene data show CDR1 as PRHDT and CDR2 as FYEKMQ (reference sequence). V lost 3 bases and J 16 bases, leaving 10 bases between the germline ends. The CDR3 loop spans 11 amino acids. The CDR3 spells CASSLGGALTF. The CDR3 region has the DNA TGTGCCAGCAGCTTGGGGGGCGCGCTGACTTTC.

This clonotype was seen a few times. V usage is TRBV12-3 or TRBV12-4 and J usage is TRBJ1-5; no definite D call. With 0 bases removed from V and 3 bases from J, the gap between germline ends came to 6 bases. The CDR3 spans 14 residues. The CDR3 nucleotides are TGTGCCAGCAGTTTAGCAAGTACCAATCAGCCCCAGCATTTT. Residues: CASSLASTNQPQHF.

The CDR3 sequence: CAISESSDEQYF. CDR3 nucleotides: TGTGCCATCAGTGAGTCTTCAGACGAGCAGTACTTC. This rearrangement joins TRBV10-3 to TRBJ2-7; no firm D call. CDR3 length equals 12 residues. In germline, CDR1 is ENHRY, CDR2 SYGVKD. Trimming pared 0 bases from V and 5 bases from J, leaving 5 bases between.

A few counts support this clonotype. The genes are TRBV6-6 and TRBJ1-2, with 9 positions matching TRBD1. The ends lost 3 bases at V and 4 bases at J; junction bases unmatched: 6. The germline CDR1 and CDR2 sequences are MNHNY and SVGAGI (reference sequence). CDR3 length equals 15 residues. CDR3: CASSYGLTGGYGYTF. In nucleotides, the CDR3 is TGTGCCAGCAGTTATGGCTTGACAGGGGGCTATGGCTACACCTTC.

The CDR3 coding sequence is TGTGCCACCAGTGATTTAGGGCCCGCACAGAACAATGAGCAGTTCTTC. Amino acids: CATSDLGPAQNNEQFF. The chain couples TRBV24-1 to TRBJ2-1, with D uncertain. The CDR3 covers 16 residues. V was cut by 1 base and J by 5 bases, with 14 bases left in between. CDR1 and CDR2 from the germline V gene are KGHDR and SFDVKD.

This clonotype showed up just a few times. The V gene is TRBV24-1, the J gene TRBJ2-5; the D is unclear. The CDR3 runs 13 residues. V was trimmed by 4 bases and J by 3 bases, leaving 8 bases between them. Per the germline V gene, CDR1 is KGHDR and CDR2 is SFDVKD. CDR3 in amino acids: CATSDPIEETQYF. The CDR3, as DNA: TGTGCCACCAGTGACCCCATAGAAGAGACCCAGTACTTC.

This rearrangement joins TRBV6-6 to TRBJ2-1; D unresolved. This CDR3 comprises 13 residues. Germline CDR1 MNHNY, CDR2 SVGAGI (reference sequence). Trimming shortened V by 11 bases and J by 2 bases, and 13 bases separated the two germline ends. The CDR3 nucleotides are TGTGCCGTAGGGCTCAGCCCCTACAATGAGCAGTTCTTC. Amino acids: CAVGLSPYNEQFF.

This clonotype was detected a few times. The V call is TRBV11-2, the J call TRBJ2-2; D remains ambiguous. The germline V and J ends were trimmed by 5 bases and 8 bases, with 6 bases remaining between them. Germline-derived CDR1 and CDR2 are SGHAT and FQNNGV. The CDR3 is 11 amino acids. The CDR3 here is CASSGWGELFF. The CDR3 nucleotides read TGTGCCAGCAGCGGTTGGGGGGAGCTGTTTTTT.

The gene calls are TRBV7-8 and TRBJ1-2; D remains unclear. Trimming took off 2 bases at V and 8 bases at J, with 18 bases between the two ends. The germline gives CDR1 SGHVS, CDR2 FQNEAQ. This CDR3 contains 15 residues. The CDR3 DNA reads as TGTGCCAGCAGCTTAATGAAAGTGGTGATGGGGGGCTACACCTTC. Translation gives CASSLMKVVMGGYTF.

This clonotype was seen a handful of times. J is TRBJ1-3 and V is TRBV21-1. TRBV21-1 is a pseudogene segment. This CDR3 contains 14 residues. The CDR3 DNA reads TGTGCCAGCAGCCAGGGAGGGGAAAGGAACACCATATATTTT. Its translation: CASSQGGERNTIYF.

The V call is TRBV12-3 or TRBV12-4, the J call TRBJ1-2; tentative D call: TRBD1 (5 bases). V was pared by 3 bases and J by 7 bases, with 12 bases between. The CDR3 runs to 13 residues. The DNA for the CDR3 is TGTGCCAGCAGTTTTTATCAGGGTGGTGGCTACACCTTC. It yields the protein CASSFYQGGGYTF.

This clonotype was seen a handful of times. This chain connects TRBV12-3 or TRBV12-4 to TRBJ2-7; maybe TRBD2 (5 bases). V was cut by 5 bases and J by 7 bases, with 15 bases left in between. CDR3 size: 13 residues. The CDR3 DNA reads TGTGCCAGCAGTCTAAATAACCGAGGGGAGCAGTACTTC. It encodes CASSLNNRGEQYF.

The V gene is TRBV4-2, the J gene TRBJ1-2; the D gene is possibly TRBD1 (6 bases). Germline V gives CDR1 LGHNA, CDR2 YNFKEQ. CDR3 length: 16 amino acids. The V gene lost 0 bases and the J gene lost 3 bases, with 14 bases spanning the gap. The CDR3 spells CASSQEYTRGHYGYTF. For the CDR3, the DNA is TGTGCCAGCAGCCAAGAGTATACCAGGGGACACTATGGCTACACCTTC.

This clonotype has only a few counts. CDR3: CASSPPDWQGREQETQYF. The DNA of the CDR3 is TGTGCCAGCAGCCCGCCCGACTGGCAGGGACGGGAGCAAGAGACCCAGTACTTC. The chain recombines TRBV7-9 with TRBJ2-5; perhaps TRBD2 as D (6 bases). This CDR3 region has 18 residues. CDR1 is SEHNR, CDR2 FQNEAQ, per germline (reference sequence). Deletions cut 5 bases from V and 2 bases from J, with 24 bases between.

The rearrangement uses TRBV12-3 or TRBV12-4 and TRBJ2-5, with a weak D call TRBD2 (6 bases). This CDR3 is built from 11 residues. V dropped 1 base and J dropped 9 bases, with 6 bases sitting between them. The CDR3 DNA follows: TGTGCCAGCAGTTTAGGGGGGGCCCAGTACTTC. The encoded protein is CASSLGGAQYF.

In this sample, this clonotype turned up a few times. The CDR3 nucleotides read TGCAGCGAGGGACAGGGGGCCGCTGAAGCTTTCTTT. It encodes CSEGQGAAEAFF. V usage is TRBV29-1 and J usage is TRBJ1-1; 12 bases are a match to TRBD1. There are 12 residues in the CDR3. Looked up from germline, CDR1 is SQVTM and CDR2 is ANQGSEA. Trimming took 7 bases from V and 6 from J; bases not matched to a gene: 3.

The chain uses TRBV12-3 or TRBV12-4 and TRBJ2-3; a possible D gene is TRBD2 (5 bases). V dropped 1 base and J dropped 0 bases, with 11 bases sitting between them. CDR3 length: 16 residues. This CDR3 reads CASSLVATTSTDTQYF. DNA for the CDR3: TGTGCCAGCAGTTTAGTAGCGACCACTAGCACAGATACGCAGTATTTT.